This TCR beta chain came from a study of CD8+CD57+ T cells in acquired aplastic anemia. At the level of the study: The mean DNA yield obtained from sorted CD4+ and CD8+ cells came to 3 to 3.5 ug. Study-wide findings and caveats: For CD8+ Simpson's diversity, patients and controls showed no significant difference.

This clonotype was recorded a few times. Its antigen is not known. Genomic DNA, the template, was used for profiling of the TCR beta VDJ and CDR3. TCRdb called the reads again in MiXCR, with one record for every CDR3 protein. The sample lists 150,000 to 200,000 distinct CDR3 sequences, about 64% occurring once. The germline V gene encodes CDR1 SEHNR and CDR2 FQNEAQ (reference sequence). Trimming stripped 6 bases from V and 2 bases from J, with 17 bases between. This CDR3 spans 15 amino acids. The chain couples TRBV7-9 to TRBJ2-7; D might be TRBD1 (5 bases). The TCR sequence derives from a human donor with severe aplastic anemia or a healthy control (not recorded which). Material: sorted CD4+, CD8+, or CD8+CD57+ T cells (not recorded which) from PBMCs. The CDR3 DNA reads TGTGCCAGCAGATTCCGAAACAGGTTTGCCTACGAGCAGTACTTC. Its translation: CASRFRNRFAYEQYF.